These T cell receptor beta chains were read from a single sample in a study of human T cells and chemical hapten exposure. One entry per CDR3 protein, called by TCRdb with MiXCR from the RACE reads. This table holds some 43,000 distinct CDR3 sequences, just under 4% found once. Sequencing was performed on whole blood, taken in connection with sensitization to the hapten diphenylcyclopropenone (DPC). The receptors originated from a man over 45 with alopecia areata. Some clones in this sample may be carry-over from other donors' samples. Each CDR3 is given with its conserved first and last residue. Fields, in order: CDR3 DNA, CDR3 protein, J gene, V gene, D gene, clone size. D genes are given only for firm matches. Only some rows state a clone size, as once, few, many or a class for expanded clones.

CDR3nt: TGTGCCAGCAGTTCGATTAGCTACGAGCAGTACTTC
CDR3aa: CASSSISYEQYF
j_gene: TRBJ2-7
v_gene: TRBV28
d_gene: .
abundance: many

CDR3nt: TGCAGCGTCGCACTTAGCTTCAATGCAGATACGCAGTATTTT
CDR3aa: CSVALSFNADTQYF
j_gene: TRBJ2-3
v_gene: TRBV29-1
d_gene: .
abundance: many

CDR3nt: TGTGCCATCAGTGATCGTGGAGCCTTTATTAGCACAGATACGCAGTATTTT
CDR3aa: CAISDRGAFISTDTQYF
j_gene: TRBJ2-3
v_gene: TRBV10-3
d_gene: .
abundance: many

CDR3nt: TGTGCTAGTGCCCGAAGCGGGAGTTCTTACGAGCAGTACTTC
CDR3aa: CASARSGSSYEQYF
j_gene: TRBJ2-7
v_gene: TRBV12-5
d_gene: TRBD2
abundance: many

CDR3nt: TGTGCCAGCAGTTCCAGGACCGATGACGGGCCCCAGCATTTT
CDR3aa: CASSSRTDDGPQHF
j_gene: TRBJ1-5
v_gene: TRBV12-3/TRBV12-4
d_gene: .
abundance: many

CDR3nt: TGTGCCAGCAGCTTAGAGGGGGGTCTGGGGAATGAGCAGTTCTTC
CDR3aa: CASSLEGGLGNEQFF
j_gene: TRBJ2-1
v_gene: TRBV7-2
d_gene: .
abundance: many

CDR3nt: TGTGCCAGCAGCTTTTCAGCGGGAGCCGGGGAGCTGTTTTTT
CDR3aa: CASSFSAGAGELFF
j_gene: TRBJ2-2
v_gene: TRBV7-2
d_gene: TRBD2
abundance: many

CDR3nt: TGTGCCTGCTCACAGGGACACTATGGCTACACCTTC
CDR3aa: CACSQGHYGYTF
j_gene: TRBJ1-2
v_gene: TRBV6-5
d_gene: .
abundance: many

CDR3nt: TGTGCCACCAGTGATTCTAGTAATGAGCAGTTCTTC
CDR3aa: CATSDSSNEQFF
j_gene: TRBJ2-1
v_gene: TRBV24-1
d_gene: .
abundance: many

CDR3nt: TGTGCCATCAGGCCGGGACAGGGTTATAACGGGGAGCTGTTTTTT
CDR3aa: CAIRPGQGYNGELFF
j_gene: TRBJ2-2
v_gene: TRBV10-3
d_gene: TRBD1
abundance: few

CDR3nt: TGTGCCAGCAGTTACGTTCCAGGGGGTAGAGGCAATGAGCAGTTCTTC
CDR3aa: CASSYVPGGRGNEQFF
j_gene: TRBJ2-1
v_gene: TRBV6-5
d_gene: TRBD1
abundance: many

CDR3nt: TGTGCCAGCAGCCGCTTTGATACAGGGCGTTTTGAGCAGTTCTTC
CDR3aa: CASSRFDTGRFEQFF
j_gene: TRBJ2-1
v_gene: TRBV7-2
d_gene: .
abundance: many

CDR3nt: TGTGCCATCAGCTCACCGGGACAGGGGGCTGTCGAGCAGTACTTC
CDR3aa: CAISSPGQGAVEQYF
j_gene: TRBJ2-7
v_gene: TRBV10-3
d_gene: TRBD1
abundance: many

CDR3nt: TGCAGCGTTGAGATGGGACAGGGGGCTGGTGAGCAGTTCTTC
CDR3aa: CSVEMGQGAGEQFF
j_gene: TRBJ2-1
v_gene: TRBV29-1
d_gene: TRBD1
abundance: many

CDR3nt: TGTGCCAGCACCACGACAGGGGGAAATTCACCCCTCCACTTT
CDR3aa: CASTTTGGNSPLHF
j_gene: TRBJ1-6
v_gene: TRBV28
d_gene: TRBD1
abundance: many

CDR3nt: TGTGCCAGCAGTGATTCGGGGGGCATCACAGATACGCAGTATTTT
CDR3aa: CASSDSGGITDTQYF
j_gene: TRBJ2-3
v_gene: TRBV25-1
d_gene: .
abundance: many

CDR3nt: TGTGCCAGCAGTTACTCGAACAGGGGTGGCAATCAGCCCCAGCATTTT
CDR3aa: CASSYSNRGGNQPQHF
j_gene: TRBJ1-5
v_gene: TRBV6-2/TRBV6-3
d_gene: TRBD1
abundance: many

CDR3nt: TGCAGCGTACTTTCTGGGGATGAGCAGTTCTTC
CDR3aa: CSVLSGDEQFF
j_gene: TRBJ2-1
v_gene: TRBV29-1
d_gene: .
abundance: few

CDR3nt: TGTGCCAGCGGGGTCCGCCAAGAGACCCAGTACTTC
CDR3aa: CASGVRQETQYF
j_gene: TRBJ2-5
v_gene: TRBV7-9
d_gene: .
abundance: many

CDR3nt: TGTGCCAGCACGTCTAGCGGGACAGGAGGTGAGCAGTTCTTC
CDR3aa: CASTSSGTGGEQFF
j_gene: TRBJ2-1
v_gene: TRBV11-3
d_gene: .
abundance: few

CDR3nt: TGCAGCGTTGAAGATCCAGCGGCTGAGCAGTTCTTC
CDR3aa: CSVEDPAAEQFF
j_gene: TRBJ2-1
v_gene: TRBV29-1
d_gene: .
abundance: many

CDR3nt: TGCAGTGCTTCCGGGACACCAGAGGACGGCTACACCTTC
CDR3aa: CSASGTPEDGYTF
j_gene: TRBJ1-2
v_gene: TRBV20-1
d_gene: .
abundance: many

CDR3nt: TGCAGCGTTGATTCAGGACAGGGATACGAGCAGTACTTC
CDR3aa: CSVDSGQGYEQYF
j_gene: TRBJ2-7
v_gene: TRBV29-1
d_gene: TRBD1
abundance: few

CDR3nt: TGCAGTGCTAGAGGGTGGGGTCAGGGGACATACAATGAGCAGTTCTTC
CDR3aa: CSARGWGQGTYNEQFF
j_gene: TRBJ2-1
v_gene: TRBV20-1
d_gene: .
abundance: many

CDR3nt: TGCAGCGTTGAAGATTTTAGGACAGCATCCCAAGAGACCCAGTACTTC
CDR3aa: CSVEDFRTASQETQYF
j_gene: TRBJ2-5
v_gene: TRBV29-1
d_gene: .
abundance: many

CDR3nt: TGTGCCACCAGTGACCCGACTAGCGGGTCCACCTACAATGAGCAGTTCTTC
CDR3aa: CATSDPTSGSTYNEQFF
j_gene: TRBJ2-1
v_gene: TRBV24-1
d_gene: TRBD2
abundance: many

CDR3nt: TGTGCCAGCAGTTACTCGACTAGGGGAGATGAGCAGTTCTTC
CDR3aa: CASSYSTRGDEQFF
j_gene: TRBJ2-1
v_gene: TRBV6-5
d_gene: .
abundance: many

CDR3nt: TGTGCCAGCAGTGATCGGACAGGGGGCGCAGGCGATCGGTTCTTC
CDR3aa: CASSDRTGGAGDRFF
j_gene: TRBJ2-1
v_gene: TRBV2
d_gene: TRBD1
abundance: many

CDR3nt: TGCAGTGCTCCGGGACTAGCGGGAATGAGCACAGATACGCAGTATTTT
CDR3aa: CSAPGLAGMSTDTQYF
j_gene: TRBJ2-3
v_gene: TRBV20-1
d_gene: TRBD2
abundance: many

CDR3nt: TGCAGCGTTCCTGCAGGGGGGGGTAAAAGCAATCAGCCCCAGCATTTT
CDR3aa: CSVPAGGGKSNQPQHF
j_gene: TRBJ1-5
v_gene: TRBV29-1
d_gene: TRBD1
abundance: many

CDR3nt: TGTGCCAGCAGTTCTCAGGGGCTTGAGCAGTTCTTC
CDR3aa: CASSSQGLEQFF
j_gene: TRBJ2-1
v_gene: TRBV6-2/TRBV6-3
d_gene: .
abundance: many

CDR3nt: TGTGCCAGCAGCAGGGGCTCTCAGCCCCAGCATTTT
CDR3aa: CASSRGSQPQHF
j_gene: TRBJ1-5
v_gene: TRBV7-2
d_gene: .
abundance: many

CDR3nt: TGTGCCAGCAGCCAAGGACTAGCGGACGACACAGATACGCAGTATTTT
CDR3aa: CASSQGLADDTDTQYF
j_gene: TRBJ2-3
v_gene: TRBV3-1
d_gene: TRBD2
abundance: many

CDR3nt: TGTGCCAGCAGCCCAGACCCTAGCACAGGGGGCGCTGGCTACACCTTC
CDR3aa: CASSPDPSTGGAGYTF
j_gene: TRBJ1-2
v_gene: TRBV7-2
d_gene: TRBD1
abundance: many

CDR3nt: TGTGCCACCAGCAGAGATCGATTAGCGGGCGCTGAGCAGTTCTTC
CDR3aa: CATSRDRLAGAEQFF
j_gene: TRBJ2-1
v_gene: TRBV15
d_gene: TRBD2
abundance: many

CDR3nt: TGTGCCAGCAGCTTATGGGCAGGGGGAGACGAGCAGTACTTC
CDR3aa: CASSLWAGGDEQYF
j_gene: TRBJ2-7
v_gene: TRBV7-2
d_gene: TRBD1
abundance: many

CDR3nt: TGTGCCAGCAGCCCCTCCTATGGCTACACCTTC
CDR3aa: CASSPSYGYTF
j_gene: TRBJ1-2
v_gene: TRBV7-2
d_gene: .
abundance: many

CDR3nt: TGTGCCACCAGTGATTTCTCCAGAGGAGGGACCGGGGAGCTGTTTTTT
CDR3aa: CATSDFSRGGTGELFF
j_gene: TRBJ2-2
v_gene: TRBV24-1
d_gene: .
abundance: many

CDR3nt: TGTGCCAGCAGCTGGACCGGAGATCATCAAGAGACCCAGTACTTC
CDR3aa: CASSWTGDHQETQYF
j_gene: TRBJ2-5
v_gene: TRBV5-5
d_gene: .
abundance: .

CDR3nt: TGTGCCAGCAGTTCCGGGACAGATAATTCACCCCTCCACTTT
CDR3aa: CASSSGTDNSPLHF
j_gene: TRBJ1-6
v_gene: TRBV6-5
d_gene: TRBD1
abundance: .

CDR3nt: TGTGCCAGCAGGAGGCGGGAAGACAATGAGCAGTTCTTC
CDR3aa: CASRRREDNEQFF
j_gene: TRBJ2-1
v_gene: TRBV12-3/TRBV12-4
d_gene: .
abundance: few

CDR3nt: TGTGCCATCAGTTGGAAGGAGGGCCGCCCCTCAGATACGCAGTATTTT
CDR3aa: CAISWKEGRPSDTQYF
j_gene: TRBJ2-3
v_gene: TRBV10-3
d_gene: .
abundance: many

CDR3nt: TGTGCCAGCAGCCGCTCGGGGCCAGACTCCTACGAGCAGTACTTC
CDR3aa: CASSRSGPDSYEQYF
j_gene: TRBJ2-7
v_gene: TRBV7-9
d_gene: .
abundance: many

CDR3nt: TGCGCCAGCAGCCAAGATCGCCTAGCGGGATCTGAGCAGTTCTTC
CDR3aa: CASSQDRLAGSEQFF
j_gene: TRBJ2-1
v_gene: TRBV4-3
d_gene: TRBD2
abundance: many

CDR3nt: TGTGCCAGCAGCTTATCCGGGACAGGGCTCCCTCTTGGCTCTGGGGCCAACGTCCTGACTTTC
CDR3aa: CASSLSGTGLPLGSGANVLTF
j_gene: TRBJ2-6
v_gene: TRBV7-2
d_gene: TRBD1
abundance: many

CDR3nt: TGTGCCAGCAGTTTCATCTCCTACGAGCAGTACTTC
CDR3aa: CASSFISYEQYF
j_gene: TRBJ2-7
v_gene: TRBV28
d_gene: .
abundance: many

CDR3nt: TGCGCCAGCAGCTCCATCGGACAGGTCCCCTACGAGCAGTACTTC
CDR3aa: CASSSIGQVPYEQYF
j_gene: TRBJ2-7
v_gene: TRBV5-1
d_gene: TRBD1
abundance: many

CDR3nt: TGTGCCAGCAGCTCCACAGAGGGTAATGAAAAACTGTTTTTT
CDR3aa: CASSSTEGNEKLFF
j_gene: TRBJ1-4
v_gene: TRBV7-9
d_gene: .
abundance: many

CDR3nt: TGTGCCAGCAGTGTTAGACAGGGATCCTATGGCTACACCTTC
CDR3aa: CASSVRQGSYGYTF
j_gene: TRBJ1-2
v_gene: TRBV28
d_gene: TRBD1
abundance: many

CDR3nt: TGTGCCAGCAGCTTTGCCCCCTGGGGACCCACAGATACGCAGTATTTT
CDR3aa: CASSFAPWGPTDTQYF
j_gene: TRBJ2-3
v_gene: TRBV5-6
d_gene: .
abundance: many

CDR3nt: TGCAGTGTCGATGCCTTAGCGGGAGGTCAGTACAATGAGCAGTTCTTC
CDR3aa: CSVDALAGGQYNEQFF
j_gene: TRBJ2-1
v_gene: TRBV20-1
d_gene: TRBD2
abundance: few

CDR3nt: TGTGCCACCATTCACGGGTTGTCCTACAATGAGCAGTTCTTC
CDR3aa: CATIHGLSYNEQFF
j_gene: TRBJ2-1
v_gene: TRBV12-3/TRBV12-4
d_gene: .
abundance: many

CDR3nt: TGCGCCAGCCTTAGCGGGAACCATGAGCAGTTCTTC
CDR3aa: CASLSGNHEQFF
j_gene: TRBJ2-1
v_gene: TRBV5-1
d_gene: TRBD2
abundance: many

CDR3nt: TGCAGCGTTGCCCAGAGCTATGGCTACACCTTC
CDR3aa: CSVAQSYGYTF
j_gene: TRBJ1-2
v_gene: TRBV29-1
d_gene: .
abundance: many

CDR3nt: TGCGCCAGCAGCTTGGAGGATGGGTCCTACGAGCAGTACTTC
CDR3aa: CASSLEDGSYEQYF
j_gene: TRBJ2-7
v_gene: TRBV5-1
d_gene: .
abundance: many

CDR3nt: TGTGCCAGCAGTTTCCCCTCTTATAGCAATCAGCCCCAGCATTTT
CDR3aa: CASSFPSYSNQPQHF
j_gene: TRBJ1-5
v_gene: TRBV28
d_gene: .
abundance: many

CDR3nt: TGCGCCAGCAGCTTGGACGGCGGGATGAGCACAGATACGCAGTATTTT
CDR3aa: CASSLDGGMSTDTQYF
j_gene: TRBJ2-3
v_gene: TRBV5-1
d_gene: .
abundance: many

CDR3nt: TGTGCCATCAGTGGGGGACGGCAGAACACTGAAGCTTTCTTT
CDR3aa: CAISGGRQNTEAFF
j_gene: TRBJ1-1
v_gene: TRBV10-3
d_gene: .
abundance: many

CDR3nt: TGTGCCAGCACCGGAGAGGACAATTCACCCCTCCACTTT
CDR3aa: CASTGEDNSPLHF
j_gene: TRBJ1-6
v_gene: TRBV27
d_gene: .
abundance: many

CDR3nt: TGCGCCAGCAGCCAATTAGGGCGCTATGGCTACACCTTC
CDR3aa: CASSQLGRYGYTF
j_gene: TRBJ1-2
v_gene: TRBV4-1
d_gene: .
abundance: many